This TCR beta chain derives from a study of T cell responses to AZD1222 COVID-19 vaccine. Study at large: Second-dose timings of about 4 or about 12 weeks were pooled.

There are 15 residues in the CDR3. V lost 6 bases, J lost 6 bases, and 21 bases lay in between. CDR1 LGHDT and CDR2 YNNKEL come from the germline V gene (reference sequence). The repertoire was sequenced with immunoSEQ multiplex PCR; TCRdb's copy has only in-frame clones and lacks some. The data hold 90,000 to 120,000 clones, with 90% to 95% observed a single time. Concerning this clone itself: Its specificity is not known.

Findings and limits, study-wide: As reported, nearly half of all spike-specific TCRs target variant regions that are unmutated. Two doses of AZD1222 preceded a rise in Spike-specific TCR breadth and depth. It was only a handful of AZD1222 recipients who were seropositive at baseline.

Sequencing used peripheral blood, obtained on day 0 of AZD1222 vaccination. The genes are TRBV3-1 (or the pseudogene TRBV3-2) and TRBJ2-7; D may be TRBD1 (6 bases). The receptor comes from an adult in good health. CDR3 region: CASSPLYRTGSEQYF. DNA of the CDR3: TGTGCCAGCAGTCCCCTTTATAGAACAGGGAGCGAGCAGTACTTC.